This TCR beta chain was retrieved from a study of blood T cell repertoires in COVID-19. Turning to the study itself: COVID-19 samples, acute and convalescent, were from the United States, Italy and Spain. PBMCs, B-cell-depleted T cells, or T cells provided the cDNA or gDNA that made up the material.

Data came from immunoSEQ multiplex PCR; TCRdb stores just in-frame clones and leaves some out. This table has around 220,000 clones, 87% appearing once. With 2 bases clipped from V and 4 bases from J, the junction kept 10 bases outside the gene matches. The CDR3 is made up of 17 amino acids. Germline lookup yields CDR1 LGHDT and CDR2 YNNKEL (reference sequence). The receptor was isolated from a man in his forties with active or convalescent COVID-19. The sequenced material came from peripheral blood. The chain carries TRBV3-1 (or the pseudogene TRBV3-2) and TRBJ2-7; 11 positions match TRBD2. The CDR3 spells CASSQPPGGLAVYEQYF. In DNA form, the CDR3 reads TGTGCCAGCAGCCAACCCCCGGGGGGACTAGCGGTATACGAGCAGTACTTC.